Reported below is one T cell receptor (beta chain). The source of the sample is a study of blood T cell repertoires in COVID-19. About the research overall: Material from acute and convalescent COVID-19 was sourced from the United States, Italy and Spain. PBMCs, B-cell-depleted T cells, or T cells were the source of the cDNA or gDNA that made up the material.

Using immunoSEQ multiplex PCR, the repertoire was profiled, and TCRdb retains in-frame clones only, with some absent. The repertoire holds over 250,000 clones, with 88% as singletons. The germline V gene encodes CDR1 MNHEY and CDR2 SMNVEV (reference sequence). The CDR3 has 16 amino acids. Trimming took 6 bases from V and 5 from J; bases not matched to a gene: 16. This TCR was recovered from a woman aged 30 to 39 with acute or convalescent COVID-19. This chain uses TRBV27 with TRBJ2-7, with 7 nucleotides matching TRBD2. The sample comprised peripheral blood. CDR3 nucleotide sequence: TGTGCCAGCAGCCGGGGTGGTGGGGGGAGGGTGAACGAGCAGTACTTC. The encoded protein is CASSRGGGGRVNEQYF.